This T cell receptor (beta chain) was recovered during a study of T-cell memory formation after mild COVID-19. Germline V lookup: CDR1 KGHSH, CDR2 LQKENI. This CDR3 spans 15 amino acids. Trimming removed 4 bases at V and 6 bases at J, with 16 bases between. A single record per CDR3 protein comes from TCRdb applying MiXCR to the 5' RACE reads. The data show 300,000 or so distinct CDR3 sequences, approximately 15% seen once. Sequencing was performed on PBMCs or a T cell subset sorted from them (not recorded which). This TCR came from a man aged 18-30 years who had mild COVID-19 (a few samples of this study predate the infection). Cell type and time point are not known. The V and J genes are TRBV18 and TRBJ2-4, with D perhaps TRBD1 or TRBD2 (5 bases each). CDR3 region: CASSLEYRDRNIQYF. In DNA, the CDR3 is TGTGCCAGCTCACTAGAGTACCGGGACCGAAACATTCAGTACTTC.